The T cell receptor beta chain described here comes from a study of blood T cell repertoires in COVID-19. Repertoires were generated with immunoSEQ multiplex PCR, while TCRdb's copy carries only in-frame clones and drops some. The data show about 180,000 clones, about 86% seen once. The CDR3 runs 19 residues. Sequenced material: peripheral blood. This receptor was taken from a man aged 45-65 years with active or convalescent COVID-19. The J gene is TRBJ1-2, the V gene TRBV21-1; the table gives TRBD1 as D, unverified against the DNA. TRBV21-1 is classified as a pseudogene. CDR3 loop: CASSPTRDSSCPTNYGYTF. CDR3 coding DNA: TGTGCCAGCAGCCCAACCCGGGACAGTAGTTGCCCTACTAACTATGGCTACACCTTC.